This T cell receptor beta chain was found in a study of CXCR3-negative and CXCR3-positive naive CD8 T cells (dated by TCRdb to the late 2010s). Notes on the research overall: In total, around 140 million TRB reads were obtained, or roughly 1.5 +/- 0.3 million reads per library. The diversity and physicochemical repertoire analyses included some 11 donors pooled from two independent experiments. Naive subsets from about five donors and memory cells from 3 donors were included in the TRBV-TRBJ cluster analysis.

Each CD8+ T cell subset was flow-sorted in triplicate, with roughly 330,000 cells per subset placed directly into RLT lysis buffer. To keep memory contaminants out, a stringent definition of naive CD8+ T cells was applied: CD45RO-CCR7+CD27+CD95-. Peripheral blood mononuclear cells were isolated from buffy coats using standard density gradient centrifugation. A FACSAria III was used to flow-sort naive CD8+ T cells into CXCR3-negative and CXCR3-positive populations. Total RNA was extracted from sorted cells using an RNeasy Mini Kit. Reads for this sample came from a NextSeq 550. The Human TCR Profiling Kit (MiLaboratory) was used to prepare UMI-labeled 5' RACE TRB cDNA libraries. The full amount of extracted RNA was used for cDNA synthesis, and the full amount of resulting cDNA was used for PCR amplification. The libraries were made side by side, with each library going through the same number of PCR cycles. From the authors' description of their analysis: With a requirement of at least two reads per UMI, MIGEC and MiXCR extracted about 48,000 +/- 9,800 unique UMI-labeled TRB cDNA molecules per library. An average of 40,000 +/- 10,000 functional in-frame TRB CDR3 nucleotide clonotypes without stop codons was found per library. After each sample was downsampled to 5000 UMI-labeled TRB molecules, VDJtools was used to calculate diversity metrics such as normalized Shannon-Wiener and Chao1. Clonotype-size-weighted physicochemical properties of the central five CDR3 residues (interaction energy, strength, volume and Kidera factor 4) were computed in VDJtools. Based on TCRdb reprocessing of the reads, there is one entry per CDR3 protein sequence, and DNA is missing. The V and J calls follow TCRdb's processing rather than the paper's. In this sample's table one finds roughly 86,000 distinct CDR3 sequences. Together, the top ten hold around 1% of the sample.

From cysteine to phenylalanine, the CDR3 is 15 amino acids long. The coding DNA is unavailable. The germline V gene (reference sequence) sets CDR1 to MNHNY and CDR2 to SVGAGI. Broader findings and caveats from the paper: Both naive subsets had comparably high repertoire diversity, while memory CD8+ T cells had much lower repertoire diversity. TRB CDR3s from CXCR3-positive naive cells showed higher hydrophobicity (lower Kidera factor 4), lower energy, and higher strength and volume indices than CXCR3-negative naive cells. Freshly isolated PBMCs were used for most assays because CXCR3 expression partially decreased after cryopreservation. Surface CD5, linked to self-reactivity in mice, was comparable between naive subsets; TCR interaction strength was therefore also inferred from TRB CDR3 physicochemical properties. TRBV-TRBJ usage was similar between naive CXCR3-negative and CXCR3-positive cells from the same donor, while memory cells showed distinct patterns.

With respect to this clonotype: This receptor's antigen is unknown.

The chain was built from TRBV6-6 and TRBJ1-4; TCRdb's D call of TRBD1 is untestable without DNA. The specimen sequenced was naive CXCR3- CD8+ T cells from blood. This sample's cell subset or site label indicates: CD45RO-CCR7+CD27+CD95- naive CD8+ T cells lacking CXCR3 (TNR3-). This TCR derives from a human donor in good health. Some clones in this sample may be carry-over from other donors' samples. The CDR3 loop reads CSSSLGGPTNEKLFF.